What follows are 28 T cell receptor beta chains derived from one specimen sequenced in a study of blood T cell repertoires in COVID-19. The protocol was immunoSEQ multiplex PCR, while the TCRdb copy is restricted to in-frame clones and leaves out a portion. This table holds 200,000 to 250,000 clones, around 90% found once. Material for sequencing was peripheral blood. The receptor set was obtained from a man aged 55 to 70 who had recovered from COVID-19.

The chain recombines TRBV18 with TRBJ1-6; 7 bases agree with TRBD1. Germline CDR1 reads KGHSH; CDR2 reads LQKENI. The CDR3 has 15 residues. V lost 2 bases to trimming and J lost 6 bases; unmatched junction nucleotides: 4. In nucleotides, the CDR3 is TGTGCCAGCTCACCAGGGGGACAGTTTAATTCACCCCTCCACTTT. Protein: CASSPGGQFNSPLHF.

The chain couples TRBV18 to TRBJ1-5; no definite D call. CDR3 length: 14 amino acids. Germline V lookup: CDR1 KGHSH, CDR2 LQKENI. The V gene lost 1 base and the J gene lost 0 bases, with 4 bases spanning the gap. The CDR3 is CASSPLNSNQPQHF. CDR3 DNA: TGTGCCAGCTCACCACTAAATAGCAATCAGCCCCAGCATTTT.

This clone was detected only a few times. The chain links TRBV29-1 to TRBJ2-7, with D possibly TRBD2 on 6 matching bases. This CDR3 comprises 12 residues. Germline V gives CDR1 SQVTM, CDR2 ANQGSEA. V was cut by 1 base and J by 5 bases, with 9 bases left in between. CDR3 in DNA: TGCAGCGTTGAAGTCGGAGGGGACGAGCAGTACTTC. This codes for CSVEVGGDEQYF.

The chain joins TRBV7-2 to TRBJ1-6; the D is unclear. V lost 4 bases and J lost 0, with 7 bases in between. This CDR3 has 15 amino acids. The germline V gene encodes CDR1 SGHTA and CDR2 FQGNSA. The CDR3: CASSSGNSYNSPLHF. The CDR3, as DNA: TGTGCCAGCAGCTCCGGGAACTCCTATAATTCACCCCTCCACTTT.

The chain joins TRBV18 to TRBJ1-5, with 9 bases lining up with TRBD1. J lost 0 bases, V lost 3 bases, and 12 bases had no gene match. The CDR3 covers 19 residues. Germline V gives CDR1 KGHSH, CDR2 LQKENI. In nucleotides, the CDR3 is TGTGCCAGCTCACCGTCCCGGACAGGGGATGTGAGTAGCAATCAGCCCCAGCATTTT. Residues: CASSPSRTGDVSSNQPQHF.

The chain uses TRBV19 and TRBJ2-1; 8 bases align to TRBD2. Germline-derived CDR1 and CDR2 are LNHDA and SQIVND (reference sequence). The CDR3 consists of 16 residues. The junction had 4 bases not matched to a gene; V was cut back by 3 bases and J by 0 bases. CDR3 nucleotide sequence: TGTGCCAGTAGTATCCCTAGCGGGTACTCCTACAATGAGCAGTTCTTC. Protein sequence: CASSIPSGYSYNEQFF.

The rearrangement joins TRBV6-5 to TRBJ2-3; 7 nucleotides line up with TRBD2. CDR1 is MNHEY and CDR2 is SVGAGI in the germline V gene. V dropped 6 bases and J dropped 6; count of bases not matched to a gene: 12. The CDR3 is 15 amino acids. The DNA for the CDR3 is TGTGCCAGCAGCGACCCTGCGGGGGTGACGGATACGCAGTATTTT. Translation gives CASSDPAGVTDTQYF.

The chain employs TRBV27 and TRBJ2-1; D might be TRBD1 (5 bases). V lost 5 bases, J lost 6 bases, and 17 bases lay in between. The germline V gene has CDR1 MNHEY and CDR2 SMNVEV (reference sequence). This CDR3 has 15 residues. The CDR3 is CASSDRRGRLNEQFF. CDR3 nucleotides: TGTGCCAGCAGTGATAGAAGGGGCCGTCTCAATGAGCAGTTCTTC.

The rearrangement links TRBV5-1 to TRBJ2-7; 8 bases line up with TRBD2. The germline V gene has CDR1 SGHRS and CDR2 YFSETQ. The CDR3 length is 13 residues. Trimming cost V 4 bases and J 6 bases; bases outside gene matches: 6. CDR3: CASSRSGISEQYF. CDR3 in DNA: TGCGCCAGCAGCCGTAGCGGGATAAGCGAGCAGTACTTC. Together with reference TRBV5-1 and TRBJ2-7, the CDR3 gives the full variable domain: KAGVTQTPRYLIKTRGQQVTLSCSPISGHRSVSWYQQTPGQGLQFLFEYFSETQRNKGNFPGRFSGRQFSNSRSEMNVSTLELGDSALYLCASSRSGISEQYFGPGTRLTVT.

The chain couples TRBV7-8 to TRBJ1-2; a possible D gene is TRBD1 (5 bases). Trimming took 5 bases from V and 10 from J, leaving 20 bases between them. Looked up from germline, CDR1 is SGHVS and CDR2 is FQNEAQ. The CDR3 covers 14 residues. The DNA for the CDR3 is TGTGCCAGCAGCCCAAACCGGGGACTGGGATTCTACACCTTC. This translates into CASSPNRGLGFYTF.

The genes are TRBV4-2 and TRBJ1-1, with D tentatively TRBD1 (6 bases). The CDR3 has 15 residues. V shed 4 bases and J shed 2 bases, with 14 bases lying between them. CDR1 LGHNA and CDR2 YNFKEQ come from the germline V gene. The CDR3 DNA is TGTGCCAGCAGCCTTTCGGACAGCCCAAACACTGAAGCTTTCTTT. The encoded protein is CASSLSDSPNTEAFF.

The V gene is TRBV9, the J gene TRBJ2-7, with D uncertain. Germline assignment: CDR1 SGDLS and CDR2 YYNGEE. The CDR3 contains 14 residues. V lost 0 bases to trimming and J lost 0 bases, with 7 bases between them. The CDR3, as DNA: TGTGCCAGCAGCGTAGGGAGAGACTCCTACGAGCAGTACTTC. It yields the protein CASSVGRDSYEQYF.

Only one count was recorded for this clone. This CDR3 is CASSPPSGYTGELFF. The CDR3 region has the DNA TGTGCCAGCTCACCACCCTCCGGGTACACCGGGGAGCTGTTTTTT. The chain carries TRBV18 and TRBJ2-2; D ambiguous. CDR1 is KGHSH, CDR2 LQKENI, per germline. V gave up 0 bases and J gave up 3 bases, with 8 bases separating them. This CDR3 is 15 amino acids long.

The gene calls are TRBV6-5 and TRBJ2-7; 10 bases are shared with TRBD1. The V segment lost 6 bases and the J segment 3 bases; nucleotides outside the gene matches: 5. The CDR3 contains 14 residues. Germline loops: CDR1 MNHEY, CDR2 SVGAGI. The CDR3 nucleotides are TGTGCCAGCAGCCCCGGGACAGGGGTCTACGAGCAGTACTTC. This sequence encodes CASSPGTGVYEQYF.

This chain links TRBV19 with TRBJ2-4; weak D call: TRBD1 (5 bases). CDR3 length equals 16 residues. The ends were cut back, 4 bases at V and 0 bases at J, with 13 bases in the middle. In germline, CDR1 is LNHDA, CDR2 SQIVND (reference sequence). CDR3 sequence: CASSTSTDLAKNIQYF. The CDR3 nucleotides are TGTGCCAGTAGTACCTCGACAGACCTAGCCAAAAACATTCAGTACTTC.

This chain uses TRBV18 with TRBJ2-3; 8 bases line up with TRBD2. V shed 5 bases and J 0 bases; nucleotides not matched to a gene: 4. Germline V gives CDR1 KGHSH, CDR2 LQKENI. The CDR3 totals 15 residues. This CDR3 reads CASSSLAGSTDTQYF. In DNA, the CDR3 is TGTGCCAGCTCAAGTTTAGCGGGAAGCACAGATACGCAGTATTTT.

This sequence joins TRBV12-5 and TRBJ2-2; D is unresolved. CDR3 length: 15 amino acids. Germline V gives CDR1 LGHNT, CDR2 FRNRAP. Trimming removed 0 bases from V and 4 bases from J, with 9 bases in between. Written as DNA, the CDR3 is TGTGCTAGTGGTTTGGTAACAAGTGGCACCGGGGAGCTGTTTTTT. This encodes CASGLVTSGTGELFF.

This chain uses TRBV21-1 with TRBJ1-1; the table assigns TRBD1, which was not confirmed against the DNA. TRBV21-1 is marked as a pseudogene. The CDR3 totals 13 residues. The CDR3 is CASSKALGRKAFF. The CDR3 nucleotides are TGTGCCAGCAGCAAAGCATTGGGCAGGAAAGCTTTCTTT.

CDR3 residues: CATSDPLDRDKVLPEEKLFF. CDR3 coding DNA: TGTGCCACCAGTGACCCACTGGACAGGGACAAGGTGCTACCCGAGGAAAAACTGTTTTTT. The V gene is TRBV24-1, the J gene TRBJ1-4, with TRBD1 identical over 8 bases. Per germline, CDR1 KGHDR and CDR2 SFDVKD. The CDR3 contains 20 residues. J lost 8 bases, V lost 4 bases, and 23 bases had no gene match.

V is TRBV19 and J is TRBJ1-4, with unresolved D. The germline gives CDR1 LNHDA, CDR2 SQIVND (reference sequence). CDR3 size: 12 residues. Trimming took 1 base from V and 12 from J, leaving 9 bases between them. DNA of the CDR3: TGTGCCAGTAGTATAGCGACGAGGGAACTGTTTTTT. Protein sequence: CASSIATRELFF.

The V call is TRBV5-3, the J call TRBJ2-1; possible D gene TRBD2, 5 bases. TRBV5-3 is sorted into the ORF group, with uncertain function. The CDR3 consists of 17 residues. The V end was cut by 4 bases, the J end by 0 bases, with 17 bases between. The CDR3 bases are TGTGCCAGAAGCGTAAGACGCGGGCGATACTCCTACAATGAGCAGTTCTTC. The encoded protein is CARSVRRGRYSYNEQFF.

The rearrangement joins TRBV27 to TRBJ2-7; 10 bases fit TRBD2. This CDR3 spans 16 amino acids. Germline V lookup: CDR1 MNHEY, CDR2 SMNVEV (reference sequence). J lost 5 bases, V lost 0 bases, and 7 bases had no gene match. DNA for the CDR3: TGTGCCAGCAGTTTATCGATGAGCGGGAGGGCGCACGAGCAGTACTTC. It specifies CASSLSMSGRAHEQYF.

As DNA, the CDR3 is TGTGCCAGCGGCTACCGGGGGAGTTATGGCTACACCTTC. This sequence encodes CASGYRGSYGYTF. This chain joins TRBV6-5 and TRBJ1-2, with D maybe TRBD1 (5 bases). V dropped 8 bases and J dropped 5 bases, with 15 bases sitting between them. The CDR3 spans 13 residues. Germline V lookup: CDR1 MNHEY, CDR2 SVGAGI.

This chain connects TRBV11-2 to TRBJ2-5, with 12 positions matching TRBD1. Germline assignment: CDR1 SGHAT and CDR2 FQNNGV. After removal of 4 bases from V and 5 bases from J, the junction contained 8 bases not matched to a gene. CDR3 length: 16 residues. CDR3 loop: CASSSFPGQGAETQYF. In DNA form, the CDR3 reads TGTGCCAGCAGCTCTTTTCCGGGACAGGGGGCCGAGACCCAGTACTTC.

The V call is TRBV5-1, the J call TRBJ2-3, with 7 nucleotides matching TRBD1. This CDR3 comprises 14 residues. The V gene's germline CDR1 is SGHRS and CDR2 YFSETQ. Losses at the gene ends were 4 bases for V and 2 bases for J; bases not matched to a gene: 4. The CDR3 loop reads CASSRGQNTDTQYF. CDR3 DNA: TGCGCCAGCAGCAGGGGACAGAACACAGATACGCAGTATTTT.

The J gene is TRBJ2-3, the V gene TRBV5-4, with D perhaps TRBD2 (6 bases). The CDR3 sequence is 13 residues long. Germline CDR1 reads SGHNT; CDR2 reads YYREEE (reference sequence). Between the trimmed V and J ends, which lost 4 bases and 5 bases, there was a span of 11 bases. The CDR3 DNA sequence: TGTGCCAGCAGCAAGGCTAGCGTAGATACGCAGTATTTT. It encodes CASSKASVDTQYF.

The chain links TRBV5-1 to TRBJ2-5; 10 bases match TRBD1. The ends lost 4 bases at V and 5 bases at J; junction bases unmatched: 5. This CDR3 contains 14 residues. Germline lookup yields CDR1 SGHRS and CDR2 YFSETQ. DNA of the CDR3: TGCGCCAGCAGCGTAGGACAGGGGGGCGAGACCCAGTACTTC. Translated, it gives CASSVGQGGETQYF. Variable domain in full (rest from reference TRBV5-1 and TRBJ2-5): KAGVTQTPRYLIKTRGQQVTLSCSPISGHRSVSWYQQTPGQGLQFLFEYFSETQRNKGNFPGRFSGRQFSNSRSEMNVSTLELGDSALYLCASSVGQGGETQYFGPGTRLLVL.

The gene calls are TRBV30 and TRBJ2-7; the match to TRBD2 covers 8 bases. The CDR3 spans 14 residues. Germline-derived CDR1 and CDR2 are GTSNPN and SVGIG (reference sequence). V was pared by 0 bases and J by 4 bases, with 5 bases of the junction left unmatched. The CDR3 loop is CAWSVRSGSYEQYF. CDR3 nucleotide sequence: TGTGCCTGGAGTGTACGGAGCGGGAGTTACGAGCAGTACTTC.